The clone carrying this T cell receptor (beta chain) was recorded a few times. As yet, its antigen is unknown. These data are taken from a study of molecular identifiers for immune sequencing clone quantification. Findings of the study overall: The study found clones above 20 RNA copies held over 98% of effector molecules and under 1% in naive cells.

TCRdb reprocessed the PCR reads via MiXCR and lists one record per CDR3 protein. The table records about 300,000 distinct CDR3 sequences, about a fifth of them present only once. Germline V CDR1 and CDR2: MNHEY, SVGEGT. CDR3 length equals 13 residues. V dropped 7 bases and J dropped 5 bases, with 15 bases sitting between them. The receptor comes from a human donor in good health. Some libraries in this study had Jurkat cell RNA spiked in. This chain connects TRBV6-2 or TRBV6-3 to TRBJ2-7; no firm D call. The sequenced material came from naive CD8+ T cells from blood, with Jurkat cell RNA spiked in. Subset here: FACS-sorted CD8+CD4-CCR7+CD45RA+ naive T cells. The CDR3 sequence: CASTLMDRDEQYF. CDR3 DNA sequence: TGTGCCAGCACCTTAATGGATCGTGACGAGCAGTACTTC.